This T cell receptor beta chain came from a study of CXCR3-negative and CXCR3-positive naive CD8 T cells. All TRB cDNA libraries came from 5' RACE performed with UMI labels. TCRdb reprocessed the 5' RACE reads and stores each CDR3 protein as one record, lacking DNA. The listing records 84,000 or so distinct CDR3 sequences. This CDR3 is built from 14 residues. Germline V gene data show CDR1 as SNHLY and CDR2 as FYNNEI. On this clonotype: What it recognizes is unknown.

CD45RO-CCR7+CD27+CD95- was the phenotype of naive CD8+ T cells. Study-level results: In CXCR3-positive naive cells, the TRB CDR3s were more hydrophobic than in CXCR3-negative naive cells.

Sequencing used naive CXCR3+ CD8+ T cells from blood. Subset in this sample: CD45RO-CCR7+CD27+CD95- naive CD8+ T cells expressing CXCR3 (TNR3+). This clonotype was sampled from a human donor in good health. Some clones in this sample may be carry-over from other donors' samples. This chain links TRBV2 with TRBJ2-7; TCRdb's D call of TRBD1 is untestable without DNA. CDR3 in amino acids: CAMTWGTGYYEQYF.